Sequencing of this T cell receptor (beta chain) was carried out in a study of T cell responses to AZD1222 COVID-19 vaccine (dated by TCRdb to the early 2020s). Some background on the complete study: AZD1222 recipients given second doses at about 4 weeks or at about 12 weeks were pooled, since spike-specific TCR depth and breadth were not found to differ between the two schedules. TCR sequencing covered more than 230 trial participants: 207 given two doses of AZD1222 and approximately 26 given two doses of MenACWY control vaccine. Trial participants were enrolled into age subgroups of 18-55, 56-69 and 70-plus years, which contained approximately 150, 28 and 58 TCR-sequenced participants, respectively. Here is what the overall study found, with its caveats: Because no day 14 peak-response samples were available, the repertoires could be characterized only after the peak T cell response. Most participants were white British and females outnumbered males, and the authors suggested that clonal diversity may have been underestimated. Reportedly, almost half of the unique spike-specific TCRs recognized epitopes lying outside the regions that are mutated in the B.1.351 and B.1.1.7 variants. In the small 56-69-year group, the increase in depth fell short of significance, most likely because of low power. A significant rise in spike-specific TCR breadth and depth was observed after two AZD1222 doses relative to day 0 and relative to MenACWY recipients. Only a handful of AZD1222 recipients were SARS-CoV-2 seropositive at baseline, limiting conclusions about previously exposed vaccinees. Vaccine-associated CD4 TCRs spanned the whole spike protein, with dominant responses in regions 160-218 and 743-854.

The CDR3 regions of human TCRbeta chains were subjected to immunosequencing. The paper's data handling went like this. TCRs in the repertoires were matched against a reference library of SARS-CoV-2-specific TCRs that had been generated with the MIRA antigen-specificity platform. Breadth was defined as the fraction of unique TCRs that were SARS-CoV-2-associated. Depth was defined as the fraction of total T cells that were SARS-CoV-2-associated. Using the MIRA data, each spike-specific TCR was mapped to the spike region that the TCR reacts to and placed in a CD4 or CD8 class. Log10-transformed breadth and depth values were compared by one-way ANOVA with Sidak's multiple comparisons tests. The table comes from immuneACCESS by way of TCRdb, which keeps in-frame sequences with V and J called. Part of the clones is missing from these tables; in studies checked, under half for an unresolved V gene and the rest for unknown reasons. V and J calls and clone size are those listed in that table; D and trimming were worked out from the DNA. This sample is represented by tens of thousands of clones; just over 90% of them were singletons. Of the sample, over 20% is held by the ten largest clones.

What the time point label conveys for this sample: baseline before first vaccination. Samples from vaccinated people were obtained from the UK trials COV001 and COV002, which included a single-blind randomized controlled phase 2/3 trial of AZD1222 (ChAdOx1 nCoV-19) in healthy adults. For TCRbeta chain sequencing, PBMC samples from trial participants were taken at day 0 and at day 28 after the second dose. CDR1 LGHDT and CDR2 YNNKEL are derived from the germline V gene (reference sequence). Ends trimmed: V by 4 bases, J by 4 bases; bases unmatched to a gene: 5. Counted from cysteine to phenylalanine, this CDR3 has 14 amino acids. Of the read, only the CDR3 DNA is kept; its 42 bases are in frame from base 1. With respect to this clone: No antigen is known for it. Base qualities are missing; no much larger clone stands one base away.

The chain links TRBV3-1 (or the pseudogene TRBV3-2) with TRBJ2-3, and TRBD2 matches 7 of the central bases. Source: peripheral blood, taken on day 0 of AZD1222 vaccination. The TCR sequence derives from an adult in good health. Here is the DNA: TGTGCCAGCAGCCTCTCCGCGGGGGCAGATACGCAGTATTTT. Translated, it reads CASSLSAGADTQYF.